The 14 T cell receptor beta chains below were found in one sample sequenced in a study of blood T cell repertoires in COVID-19. Libraries were prepared by immunoSEQ multiplex PCR; TCRdb keeps only in-frame clonotypes and omits some of them. The repertoire holds around 100,000 clones, with around 85% as singletons. Sequenced sample: peripheral blood. All receptors come from a human donor in a cohort sampled during active COVID-19.

The rearrangement links TRBV12-3 or TRBV12-4 to TRBJ1-2; D unresolved. This CDR3 contains 13 residues. V was trimmed by 3 bases and J by 4 bases, leaving 9 bases between them. The CDR3 DNA is TGTGCCAGCAGTTTTAGGCGAGGCTATGGCTACACCTTC. The encoded protein is CASSFRRGYGYTF.

The genes are TRBV7-2 and TRBJ1-2; tentatively, D is TRBD1 (5 bases). The CDR3 consists of 13 residues. The germline gives CDR1 SGHTA, CDR2 FQGNSA. V lost 8 bases and J 8 bases, leaving 18 bases between the germline ends. CDR3 protein: CASSLGGLQGYTF. CDR3 coding DNA: TGTGCCAGCTCCCTTGGGGGACTCCAAGGCTACACCTTC.

This clone occurred once. J is TRBJ1-4 and V is TRBV18, with D possibly matching TRBD1 (6 bases). Germline V gene lookup returns CDR1 KGHSH and CDR2 LQKENI. The V end was cut by 6 bases, the J end by 0 bases, with 8 bases between. This CDR3 spans 14 amino acids. The CDR3 DNA reads as TGTGCCAGCTCGAGACAGGCAACTAATGAAAAACTGTTTTTT. Amino acids: CASSRQATNEKLFF. The whole variable domain, remainder taken from reference TRBV18 and TRBJ1-4, is NAGVMQNPRHLVRRRGQEARLRCSPMKGHSHVYWYRQLPEEGLKFMVYLQKENIIDESGMPKERFSAEFPKEGPSILRIQQVVRGDSAAYFCASSRQATNEKLFFGSGTQLSVL.

The chain couples TRBV6-5 to TRBJ2-2; 8 nucleotides match TRBD2. With 5 bases clipped from V and 6 bases from J, the junction kept 8 bases outside the gene matches. CDR1 is MNHEY and CDR2 is SVGAGI in the germline V gene. This CDR3 contains 15 residues. The CDR3 nucleotides read TGTGCCAGCAGTCGCGGGGGGAAAGTTGCCGGGGAGCTGTTTTTT. This translates into CASSRGGKVAGELFF.

The V and J genes are TRBV10-2 and TRBJ2-7; tentatively, D is TRBD2 (6 bases). The CDR3 has 12 amino acids. Trimming stripped 4 bases from V and 3 bases from J, with 7 bases between. Germline CDR1 and CDR2: WSHSY and SAAADI. The CDR3 bases are TGCGCCAGCAGTGGGGGAGGCTACGAGCAGTACTTC. Translating gives CASSGGGYEQYF.

The chain employs TRBV11-3 and TRBJ2-3, with D unclear. Germline CDR1 reads SGHNT; CDR2 reads YENEEA. This CDR3 has 14 residues. V gave up 1 base and J gave up 6 bases, with 11 bases separating them. CDR3 DNA sequence: TGTGCCAGCAGCTTAGCGTCGCACACGGATACGCAGTATTTT. Its protein is CASSLASHTDTQYF. Full variable domain (outside the CDR3, taken from reference TRBV11-3 and TRBJ2-3): EAGVVQSPRYKIIEKKQPVAFWCNPISGHNTLYWYLQNLGQGPELLIRYENEEAVDDSQLPKDRFSAERLKGVDSTLKIQPAELGDSAVYLCASSLASHTDTQYFGPGTRLTVL.

The chain joins TRBV5-1 to TRBJ2-7, with D unclear. This CDR3 spans 14 amino acids. V lost 6 bases and J lost 2, with 15 bases in between. Looked up from germline, CDR1 is SGHRS and CDR2 is YFSETQ. The CDR3 spells CASTAQTGPYEQYF. The CDR3 nucleotides are TGCGCCAGCACGGCCCAGACGGGTCCCTACGAGCAGTACTTC.

This rearrangement joins TRBV11-2 to TRBJ2-1; 7 bases map to TRBD2. This CDR3 comprises 16 residues. The V and J ends lost 1 base and 5 bases, in that order; junction bases with no gene match: 8. Germline V CDR1 and CDR2: SGHAT, FQNNGV. In nucleotides, the CDR3 is TGTGCCAGCAGCTTAGGGCTAGCGGAGACCAACAATGAGCAGTTCTTC. As protein: CASSLGLAETNNEQFF.

This chain uses TRBV7-2 with TRBJ2-4; 9 nucleotides align to TRBD1. This CDR3 contains 14 residues. Germline V gives CDR1 SGHTA, CDR2 FQGNSA. The J segment lost 9 bases and the V segment lost 4 bases, leaving 7 bases of the junction unmatched. DNA for the CDR3: TGTGCCAGCAGCTCCGGGACAGGGCTTGCCATTCAGTACTTC. It translates to CASSSGTGLAIQYF. The variable domain in full, with the rest retrieved from reference TRBV7-2 and TRBJ2-4, is GAGVSQSPSNKVTEKGKDVELRCDPISGHTALYWYRQSLGQGLEFLIYFQGNSAPDKSGLPSDRFSAERTGGSVSTLTIQRTQQEDSAVYLCASSSGTGLAIQYFGAGTRLSVL.

This chain connects TRBV18 to TRBJ1-6; tentatively, D is TRBD1 (5 bases). Germline lookup yields CDR1 KGHSH and CDR2 LQKENI. Trimming took 3 bases from V and 6 from J, leaving 12 bases between them. CDR3 size: 15 residues. The CDR3 here is CASSPTGGGNSPLHF. For the CDR3, the DNA is TGTGCCAGCTCACCCACCGGGGGTGGTAATTCACCCCTCCACTTT. The variable domain in full, completed from reference TRBV18 and TRBJ1-6, reads NAGVMQNPRHLVRRRGQEARLRCSPMKGHSHVYWYRQLPEEGLKFMVYLQKENIIDESGMPKERFSAEFPKEGPSILRIQQVVRGDSAAYFCASSPTGGGNSPLHFGNGTRLTVT.

This clone was seen a handful of times. The rearrangement joins TRBV4-3 to TRBJ2-7; 7 bases are a match to TRBD1. CDR1 and CDR2 (germline): LGHNA, YSLEER. The CDR3 has 13 amino acids. Unmatched junction bases numbered 4, after V lost 4 bases and J lost 4 bases. DNA for the CDR3: TGCGCCAGCAGCCCTGGCAGGGGGTACGAGCAGTACTTC. Its translation: CASSPGRGYEQYF.

V usage is TRBV7-2 and J usage is TRBJ1-2; no firm D call. Trimming took off 1 base at V and 4 bases at J, with 7 bases between the two ends. Germline V lookup: CDR1 SGHTA, CDR2 FQGNSA. The CDR3 runs to 13 residues. The CDR3 protein is CASSLEAGYGYTF. CDR3 nucleotide sequence: TGTGCCAGCAGCTTAGAGGCGGGCTATGGCTACACCTTC.

This clone showed up just once. The genes are TRBV12-3 or TRBV12-4 and TRBJ2-7; no clear D. V was clipped by 3 bases and J by 6 bases, with 9 bases between them. This CDR3 is built from 12 residues. CDR3 bases: TGTGCCAGCAGTTTTACCAGAACCGAGCAGTACTTC. Translation gives CASSFTRTEQYF.

This clone was recorded a few times. J is TRBJ2-1 and V is TRBV4-3; 11 positions agree with TRBD1. J gave up 7 bases and V 4 bases, and 3 bases lay outside the gene matches. This CDR3 spans 14 amino acids. CDR1 and CDR2 (germline): LGHNA, YSLEER. CDR3 coding DNA: TGCGCCAGCAGCCCGGACAGGGGGCTTAATGAGCAGTTCTTC. This codes for CASSPDRGLNEQFF.